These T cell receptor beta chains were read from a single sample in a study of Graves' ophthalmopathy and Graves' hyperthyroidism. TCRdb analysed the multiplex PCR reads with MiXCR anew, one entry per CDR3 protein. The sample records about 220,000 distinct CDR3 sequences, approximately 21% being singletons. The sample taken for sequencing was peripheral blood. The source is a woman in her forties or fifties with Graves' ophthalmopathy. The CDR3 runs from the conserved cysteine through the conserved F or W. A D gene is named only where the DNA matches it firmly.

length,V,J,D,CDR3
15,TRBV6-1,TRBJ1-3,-,CASTIRTASGNTIYF
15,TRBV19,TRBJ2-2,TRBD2,CASRISGRAGGELFF
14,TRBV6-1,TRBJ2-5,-,CASSEAGGSSTQYF
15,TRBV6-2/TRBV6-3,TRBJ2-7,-,CASSPLSSRSYEQYF
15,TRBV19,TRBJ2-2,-,CASSKKADHTGELFF
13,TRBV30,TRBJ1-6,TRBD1,CAWTTGVNSPLHF
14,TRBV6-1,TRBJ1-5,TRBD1,CASRETGVGQPQHF
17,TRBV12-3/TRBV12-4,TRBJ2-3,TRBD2,CASSTGSGGASTDTQYF
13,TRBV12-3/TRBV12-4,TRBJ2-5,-,CASSPSGIETQYF
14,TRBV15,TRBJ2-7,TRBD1,CATSGTVPFGEQYF
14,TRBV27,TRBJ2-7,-,CASSHSGTGYEQYF
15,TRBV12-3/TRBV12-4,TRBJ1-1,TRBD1,CASSEHTGGFTEAFF
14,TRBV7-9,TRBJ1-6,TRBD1,CASSLTGDGSPLHF
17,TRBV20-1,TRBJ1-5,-,CSAREGGLSRINQPQHF
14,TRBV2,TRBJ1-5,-,CASSDGQSNQPQHF
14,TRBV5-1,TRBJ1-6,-,CASSIRGGNSPLHF
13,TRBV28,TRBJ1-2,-,CASSLGGDYGYTF
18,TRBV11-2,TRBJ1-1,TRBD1,CASSSRDKPGQINTEAFF
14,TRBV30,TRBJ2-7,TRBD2,CAWSGVGTRFEQYF
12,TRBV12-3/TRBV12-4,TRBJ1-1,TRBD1,CASSKRAGGAFF
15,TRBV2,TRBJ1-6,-,CAFRGQTNYNSPLHF
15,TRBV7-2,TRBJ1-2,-,CASSFFPEGDYGYTF
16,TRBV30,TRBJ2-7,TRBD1,CAWSVSLPRGGSEQYF
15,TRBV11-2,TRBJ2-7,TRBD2,CASSPLAALSYEQYF
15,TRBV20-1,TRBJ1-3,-,CSARASGGVGNTIYF
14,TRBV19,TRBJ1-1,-,CASSMGGVNTEAFF
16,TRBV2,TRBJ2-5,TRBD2,CASSKGLAGGGETQYF
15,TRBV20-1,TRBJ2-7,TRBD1,CSARSNRDRAHEQYF
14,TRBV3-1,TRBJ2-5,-,CASSQGAKQETQYF
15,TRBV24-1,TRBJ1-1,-,CASSQVGHSNTEAFF
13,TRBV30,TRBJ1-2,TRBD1,CAWRTGAFGGYTF
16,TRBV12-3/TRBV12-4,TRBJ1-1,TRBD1,CASSVGQGSLGTEAFF
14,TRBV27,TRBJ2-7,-,CASSPLEGLAEQYF
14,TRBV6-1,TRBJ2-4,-,CASSGGLGTNIQYF
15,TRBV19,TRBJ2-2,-,CASSIVTTNTGELFF
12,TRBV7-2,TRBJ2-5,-,CASSLVPPLVYF
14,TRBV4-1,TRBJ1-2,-,CASSHGGLTYGYTF
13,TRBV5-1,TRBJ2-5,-,CASSLKVQETQYF
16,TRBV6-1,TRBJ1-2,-,CASIPQMPDVQGGYTF
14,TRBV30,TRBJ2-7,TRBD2,CAWSAAGGLLEQYF
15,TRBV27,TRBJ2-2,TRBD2,CASKIAGGFAGELFF